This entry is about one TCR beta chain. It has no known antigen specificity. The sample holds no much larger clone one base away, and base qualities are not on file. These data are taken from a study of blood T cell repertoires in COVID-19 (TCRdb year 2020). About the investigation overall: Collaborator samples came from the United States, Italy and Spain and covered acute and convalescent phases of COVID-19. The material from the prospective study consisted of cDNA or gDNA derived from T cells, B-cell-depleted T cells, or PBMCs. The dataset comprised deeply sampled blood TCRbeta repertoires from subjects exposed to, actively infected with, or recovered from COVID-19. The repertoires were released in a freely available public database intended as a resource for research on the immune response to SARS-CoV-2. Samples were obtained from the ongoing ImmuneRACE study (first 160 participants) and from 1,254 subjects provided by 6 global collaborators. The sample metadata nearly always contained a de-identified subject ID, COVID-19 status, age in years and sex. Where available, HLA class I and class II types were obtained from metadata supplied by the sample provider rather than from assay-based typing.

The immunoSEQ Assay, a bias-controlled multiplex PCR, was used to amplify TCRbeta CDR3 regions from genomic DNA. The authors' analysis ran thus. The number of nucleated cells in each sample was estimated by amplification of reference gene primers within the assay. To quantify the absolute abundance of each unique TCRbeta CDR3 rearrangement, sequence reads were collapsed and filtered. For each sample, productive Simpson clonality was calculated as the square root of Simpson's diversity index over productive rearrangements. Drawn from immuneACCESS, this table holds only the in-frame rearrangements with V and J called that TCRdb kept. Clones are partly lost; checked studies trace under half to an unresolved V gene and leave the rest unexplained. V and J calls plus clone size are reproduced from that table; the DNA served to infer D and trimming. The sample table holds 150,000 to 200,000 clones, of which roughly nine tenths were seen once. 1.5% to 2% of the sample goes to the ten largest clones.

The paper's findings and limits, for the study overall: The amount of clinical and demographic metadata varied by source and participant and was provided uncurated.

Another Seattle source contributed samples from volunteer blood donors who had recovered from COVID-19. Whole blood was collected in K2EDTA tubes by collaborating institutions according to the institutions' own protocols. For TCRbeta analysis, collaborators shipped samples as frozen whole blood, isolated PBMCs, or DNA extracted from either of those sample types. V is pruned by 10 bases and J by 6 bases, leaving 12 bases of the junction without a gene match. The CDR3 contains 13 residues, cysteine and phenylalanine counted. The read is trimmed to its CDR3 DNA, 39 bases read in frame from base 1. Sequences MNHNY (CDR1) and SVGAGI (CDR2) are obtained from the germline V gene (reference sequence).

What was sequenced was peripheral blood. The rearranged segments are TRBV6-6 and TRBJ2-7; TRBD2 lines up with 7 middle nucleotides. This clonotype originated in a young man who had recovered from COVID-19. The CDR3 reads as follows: CATTGTTGAEQYF. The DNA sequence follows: TGTGCCACAACCGGGACTACCGGTGCCGAGCAGTACTTC.